The rows below give T cell receptor beta chains drawn from one sample of a study of blood T cell repertoires in COVID-19. Using immunoSEQ multiplex PCR, the repertoire was profiled, and TCRdb retains in-frame clones only, with some absent. The sample contains approximately 260,000 clones, 65% to 85% of which appear only once. Sequenced input: peripheral blood. The receptor set was obtained from a woman in her forties with active or convalescent COVID-19. CDR3s include the opening cysteine and the closing phenylalanine or tryptophan. D genes are given only for firm matches. Size is stated for part of the rows, as once, few or many counts, or as a class when the clone is expanded.

TRBV14	NA	TRBJ1-4	NA	TGTGCCAGCAGCCAATTCTCAGGGGCTAATGAAAAACTGTTTTTT	CASSQFSGANEKLFF
TRBV5-1	NA	TRBJ2-2	NA	TGCGCCAGTAGTAACACCGGGGAGCTGTTTTTT	CASSNTGELFF
TRBV5-1	NA	TRBJ1-6	NA	TGCGCCAGCAGCTTGTCCGGGGTTTATAATTCACCCCTCCACTTT	CASSLSGVYNSPLHF
TRBV7-9	TRBD1	TRBJ1-4	NA	TGTGCCAGCAGCTTTTCCCGGACAGGGTCTAATGAAAAACTGTTTTTT	CASSFSRTGSNEKLFF
TRBV15	NA	TRBJ2-3	NA	TGTGCCACCAGCAGAGAATATATCACAGATACGCAGTATTTT	CATSREYITDTQYF
TRBV9	TRBD1	TRBJ1-1	few	TGTGCCAGCAGCTCTAGCAGGGGGCGCGGCACTGAAGCTTTCTTT	CASSSSRGRGTEAFF
TRBV12-3/TRBV12-4	NA	TRBJ1-1	NA	TGTGCCAGCAGTCAGGTCCCCACTGAAGCTTTCTTT	CASSQVPTEAFF
TRBV6-1	NA	TRBJ1-6	NA	TGTGCCAGCAGTGAAGTCACAGGGACGGGATTGAATTCACCCCTCCACTTT	CASSEVTGTGLNSPLHF
TRBV2	TRBD2	TRBJ2-3	once	TGTGCCAGCAGCTGGACTAGCGGGGGGACAGATACGCAGTATTTT	CASSWTSGGTDTQYF
TRBV5-1	NA	TRBJ2-1	many	TGCGCCAGCAGCTTGGCGTTCGGAGGGATCAGGTACAATGAGCAGTTCTTC	CASSLAFGGIRYNEQFF
TRBV4-1	NA	TRBJ1-4	once	TGCGCCAGCAGTCCTAATGACAGGATCCCAACTAATGAAAAACTGTTTTTT	CASSPNDRIPTNEKLFF
TRBV19	TRBD1	TRBJ1-6	once	TGTGCCAGTAGGGTGACAGGGTGGAATTCACCCCTCCACTTT	CASRVTGWNSPLHF
TRBV2	TRBD2	TRBJ2-5	NA	TGTGCCAGCAGTGAGCGGGGGGGCCGGGAGACCCAGTACTTC	CASSERGGRETQYF
TRBV19	TRBD1	TRBJ1-2	NA	TGTGCCATCGCCGGAGGGGGCACTGGCTACACCTTC	CAIAGGGTGYTF
TRBV12-3/TRBV12-4	NA	TRBJ2-5	NA	TGTGCCAGCACCGCGGGGCCCGGGACCCAGTACTTC	CASTAGPGTQYF
TRBV5-6	TRBD2	TRBJ2-5	NA	TGTGCCAGCAGCTTGGCGGCCCTGCGGGGGGGCATTCGGGAGACCCAGTACTTC	CASSLAALRGGIRETQYF
TRBV3-1/TRBV3-2	NA	TRBJ1-1	NA	TGTGCCAGCAGCCAAGACCTCAGGGTCCTTCGCTCTTTCGGGACTGAAGCTTTCTTT	CASSQDLRVLRSFGTEAFF
TRBV28	NA	TRBJ1-3	NA	TGTGCCAGCAGTTTATCCCAGGGGACGGGAAACACCATATATTTT	CASSLSQGTGNTIYF
TRBV24-1	NA	TRBJ2-1	NA	TGTGCCACCAGTGAGACGTTCGGGACTTATCAGTTCTTC	CATSETFGTYQFF
TRBV5-1	NA	TRBJ1-1	NA	TGCGCCAGCAGCTTGGAGGGGTGGGGCACTGAAGCTTTCTTT	CASSLEGWGTEAFF
TRBV30	NA	TRBJ2-3	once	TGTGCCTGGAGTGTTCAGAGGTCCGTCCTCACAGATACGCAGTATTTT	CAWSVQRSVLTDTQYF
TRBV10-3	NA	TRBJ1-2	once	TGTGCCATCAGTGAGCGGCAGGACTACACCTTC	CAISERQDYTF
TRBV11-2	NA	TRBJ1-5	NA	TGTGCCAGCAGCTTACGAGGGGAGGCGGGCGGATATCAGCCCCAGCATTTT	CASSLRGEAGGYQPQHF
TRBV30	NA	TRBJ1-1	NA	TGTGCCTGGAACTTTCGCGGACACTGGAACACTGAAGCTTTCTTT	CAWNFRGHWNTEAFF
TRBV11-2	NA	TRBJ1-1	few	TGTGCCAGCAGCTCCCGGGAAGCTTTCTTT	CASSSREAFF
TRBV14	NA	TRBJ2-1	once	TGTGCCAGCAGCCAAGCAAGGAGGTACCTCTACAATGAGCAGTTCTTC	CASSQARRYLYNEQFF
TRBV30	NA	TRBJ1-2	NA	TGTGCCTGGATGGGGCAGGGAAACTATGGCTACACCTTC	CAWMGQGNYGYTF
TRBV9	TRBD1	TRBJ1-2	NA	TGTGCCAGCAGCGGTGGGGTGGACAGGGCTTATGGCTACACCTTC	CASSGGVDRAYGYTF
TRBV12-3/TRBV12-4	NA	TRBJ2-5	NA	TGTGCCAGCAGTGCGGGCCCCGGGGAGACCCAGTACTTC	CASSAGPGETQYF
TRBV20-1	NA	TRBJ1-2	NA	TGCAGTCCCGGAGGGGACCGAGGCTACACCTTC	CSPGGDRGYTF